A selection of T cell receptor beta chains follows, all from one sample in a study of shared clonotypes between healthy human individuals. Method: immunoSEQ multiplex PCR; TCRdb's copy keeps in-frame clones and lacks some. This sample yields approximately 2,200,000 clones, of which around 93% are seen a single time; 1.7% belongs to the top ten. Input material: naive CD8+ T cells from PBMCs. These receptors all stem from a man in his late teens or twenties in good health. Some clones in this sample may be carry-over from other donors' samples. Both conserved end residues are trimmed from each CDR3. Fields, in order: CDR3 protein, V gene, J gene.

AISESGLGKKIYNEQF	TRBV10-3	TRBJ2-1
ASTDKRYTGELF	TRBV19	TRBJ2-2
AWSVPWTFDGYT	TRBV30	TRBJ1-2
ASSFIGGGEQF	TRBV11-2	TRBJ2-1
ASSFRGYEQY	TRBV28	TRBJ2-7
ASSPPVDRDGNQPQH	TRBV18	TRBJ1-5
ASSPGTSGMYEQY	TRBV7-8	TRBJ2-7
ASSSPLGDEQF	TRBV13	TRBJ2-1
ASSSVGAYEQY	TRBV5-1	TRBJ2-7
ASSLAGQGMWNYGYT	TRBV7-9	TRBJ1-2
ASSFWAEYNEQF	TRBV27	TRBJ2-1
ASSEAVDRNQPQH	TRBV2	TRBJ1-5
ASRPTPGQGVTEAF	TRBV7-9	TRBJ1-1
ASSITPGDNYEQY	TRBV7-2	TRBJ2-7
ASSQDPGVLGEKLF	TRBV4-2	TRBJ1-4
ASSPRATGELF	TRBV7-9	TRBJ2-2
ASSRGTVDGYT	TRBV7-9	TRBJ1-2
ASSQRTYGTSAHNEQF	TRBV4-3	TRBJ2-1
ASSLTDLTGELF	TRBV7-6	TRBJ2-2
ASSVGFRGPRYNEQF	TRBV9	TRBJ2-1
ASSVGGGPYNEQF	TRBV9	TRBJ2-1
ASSPPPRTGVYEQY	TRBV28	TRBJ2-7
ASRAGASSYEQY	TRBV27	TRBJ2-7
ASSPETGFNEKLF	TRBV27	TRBJ1-4
AISPRETSGSSGRADTQY	TRBV10-3	TRBJ2-3
ASSFGTHYGYT	TRBV11-2	TRBJ1-2
ASSQSGTQPQH	TRBV23-1	TRBJ1-5
ASSLARDINEQF	TRBV27	TRBJ2-1
ASSLILGFNQPQH	TRBV28	TRBJ1-5
ASTRDRGGYT	TRBV2	TRBJ1-2
ASHQVRGNQPQH	TRBV6-1	TRBJ1-5
ASSVGRDSYEQY	TRBV9	TRBJ2-7
AGSYKIGEWNTEAF	TRBV6-6	TRBJ1-1
ASSFTENTEAF	TRBV6-5	TRBJ1-1
ASSSPSLGTEAF	TRBV5-1	TRBJ1-1
ASSFNLWEKLF	TRBV28	TRBJ1-4
ASSAPGGAGGTTDTQY	TRBV9	TRBJ2-3
ASSGVTSGSDTQY	TRBV9	TRBJ2-3
ASSSARDRVPDTQY	TRBV5-1	TRBJ2-3
ATSVERARSTDTQY	TRBV7-8	TRBJ2-3
ASSFSGRALYEQY	TRBV27	TRBJ2-7
ASSMGRLGFFYEQY	TRBV19	TRBJ2-7
ASSLGADNEQF	TRBV7-8	TRBJ2-1
ASSFTSGLSYEQY	TRBV7-2	TRBJ2-7
ASSVQRDSSSYEQF	TRBV6-1	TRBJ2-1
SARGVDTNEQF	TRBV29-1	TRBJ2-1
ASSLLGGWAYEQY	TRBV27	TRBJ2-7
ASSSTRPANGNTGELF	TRBV28	TRBJ2-2